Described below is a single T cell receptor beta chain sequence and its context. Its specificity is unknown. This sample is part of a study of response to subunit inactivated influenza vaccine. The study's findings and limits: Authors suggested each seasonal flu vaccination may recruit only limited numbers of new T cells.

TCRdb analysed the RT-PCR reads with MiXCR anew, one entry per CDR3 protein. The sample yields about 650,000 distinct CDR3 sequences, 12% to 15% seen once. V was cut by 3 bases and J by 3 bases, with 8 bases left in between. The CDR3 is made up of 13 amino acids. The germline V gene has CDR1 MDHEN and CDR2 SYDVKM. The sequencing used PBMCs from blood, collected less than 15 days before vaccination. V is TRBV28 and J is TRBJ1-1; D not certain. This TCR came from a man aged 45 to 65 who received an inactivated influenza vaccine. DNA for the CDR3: TGTGCCAGCAGTTTCCGACGGTACACTGAAGCTTTCTTT. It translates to CASSFRRYTEAFF.